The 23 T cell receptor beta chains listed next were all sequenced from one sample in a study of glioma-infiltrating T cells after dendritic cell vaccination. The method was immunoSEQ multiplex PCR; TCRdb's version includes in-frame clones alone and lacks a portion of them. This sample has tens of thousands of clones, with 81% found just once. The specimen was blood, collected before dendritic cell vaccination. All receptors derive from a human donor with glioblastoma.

Written as DNA, the CDR3 is TGTGCCAGCAGCTTGGGGGACACCCACTATGGCTACACCTTC. This encodes CASSLGDTHYGYTF. The chain has TRBV5-5 and TRBJ1-2; D perhaps matches TRBD1 (6 bases). Trimming stripped 0 bases from V and 3 bases from J, with 9 bases between. Germline-derived CDR1 and CDR2 are SGHKS and YYEKEE (reference sequence). This CDR3 is 14 amino acids long.

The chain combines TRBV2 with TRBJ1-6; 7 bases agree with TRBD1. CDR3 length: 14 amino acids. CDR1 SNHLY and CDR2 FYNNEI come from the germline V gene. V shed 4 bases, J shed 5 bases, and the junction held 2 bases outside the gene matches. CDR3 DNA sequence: TGTGCCAGCAGTGGACAGGGAGATAATTCACCCCTCCACTTT. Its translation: CASSGQGDNSPLHF.

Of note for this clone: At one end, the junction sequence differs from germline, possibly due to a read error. CDR3 protein: CASNELAGNTGELFF. The CDR3 nucleotides read TGTGCCAGCAATGAACTAGCGGGGAACACCGGGGAGCTGTTTTTT. The genes are TRBV6-1 and TRBJ2-2, with 9 bases identical to TRBD2. Per the germline V gene, CDR1 is MNHNS and CDR2 is SASEGT. The CDR3 is 15 amino acids.

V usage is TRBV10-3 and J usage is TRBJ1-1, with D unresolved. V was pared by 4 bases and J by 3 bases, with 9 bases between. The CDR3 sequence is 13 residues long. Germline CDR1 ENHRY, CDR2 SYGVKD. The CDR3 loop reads CAISAREHTEAFF. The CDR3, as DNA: TGTGCCATCAGTGCACGGGAGCACACTGAAGCTTTCTTT.

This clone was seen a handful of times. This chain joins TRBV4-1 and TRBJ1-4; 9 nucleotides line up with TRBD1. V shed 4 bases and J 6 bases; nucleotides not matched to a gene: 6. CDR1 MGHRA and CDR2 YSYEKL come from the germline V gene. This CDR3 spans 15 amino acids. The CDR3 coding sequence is TGCGCCAGCAGCCCCGGGACAGGGAGAGATGAAAAACTGTTTTTT. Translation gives CASSPGTGRDEKLFF.

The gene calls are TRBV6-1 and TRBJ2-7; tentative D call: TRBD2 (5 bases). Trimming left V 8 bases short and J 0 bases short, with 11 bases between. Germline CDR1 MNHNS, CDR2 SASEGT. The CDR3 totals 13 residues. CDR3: CASSEAGSYEQYF. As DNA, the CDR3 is TGTGCCAGCTCGGAGGCGGGCTCCTACGAGCAGTACTTC.

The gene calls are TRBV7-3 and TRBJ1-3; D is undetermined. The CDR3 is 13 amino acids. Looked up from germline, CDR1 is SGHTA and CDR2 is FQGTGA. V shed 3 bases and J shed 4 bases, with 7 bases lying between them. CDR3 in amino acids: CASSLAGGNTIYF. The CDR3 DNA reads TGTGCCAGCAGCTTGGCGGGGGGAAACACCATATATTTT.

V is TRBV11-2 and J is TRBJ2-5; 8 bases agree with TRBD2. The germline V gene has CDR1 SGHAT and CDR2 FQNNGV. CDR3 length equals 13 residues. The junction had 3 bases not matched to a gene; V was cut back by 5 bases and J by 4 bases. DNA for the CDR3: TGTGCCAGCAGCCGGACTAGCCGAGAGACCCAGTACTTC. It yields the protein CASSRTSRETQYF.

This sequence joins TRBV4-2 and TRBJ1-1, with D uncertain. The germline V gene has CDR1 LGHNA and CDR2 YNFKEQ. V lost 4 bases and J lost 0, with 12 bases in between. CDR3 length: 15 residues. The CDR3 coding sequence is TGTGCCAGCAGCCCTGAGCCGCGGATGAACACTGAAGCTTTCTTT. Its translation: CASSPEPRMNTEAFF.

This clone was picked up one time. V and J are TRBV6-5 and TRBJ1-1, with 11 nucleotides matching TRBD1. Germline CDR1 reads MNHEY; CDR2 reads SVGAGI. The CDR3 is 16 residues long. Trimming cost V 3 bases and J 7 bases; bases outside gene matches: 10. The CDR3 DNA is TGTGCCAGCAGTTATTCCGGACAGGGGGCGCGAGGTGAAGCTTTCTTT. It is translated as CASSYSGQGARGEAFF.

The CDR3 sequence is CASSERTGNPFLRADKYF. The CDR3 DNA reads TGTGCCAGCTCAGAGCGGACAGGGAATCCCTTCCTACGAGCGGATAAGTACTTC. This sequence joins TRBV18 and TRBJ2-7, with 8 bases that match TRBD1. V dropped 5 bases and J dropped 11; count of bases not matched to a gene: 26. The length of the CDR3 is 18 residues. CDR1 KGHSH and CDR2 LQKENI come from the germline V gene. Together with reference TRBV18 and TRBJ2-7, the CDR3 gives the full variable domain: NAGVMQNPRHLVRRRGQEARLRCSPMKGHSHVYWYRQLPEEGLKFMVYLQKENIIDESGMPKERFSAEFPKEGPSILRIQQVVRGDSAAYFCASSERTGNPFLRADKYFGPGTRLTVT.

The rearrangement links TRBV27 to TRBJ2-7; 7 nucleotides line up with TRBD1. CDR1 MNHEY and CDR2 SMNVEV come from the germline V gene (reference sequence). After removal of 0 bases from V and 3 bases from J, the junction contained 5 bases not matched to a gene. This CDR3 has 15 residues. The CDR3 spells CASSLSGDSYYEQYF. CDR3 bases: TGTGCCAGCAGTTTATCGGGGGACAGTTACTACGAGCAGTACTTC.

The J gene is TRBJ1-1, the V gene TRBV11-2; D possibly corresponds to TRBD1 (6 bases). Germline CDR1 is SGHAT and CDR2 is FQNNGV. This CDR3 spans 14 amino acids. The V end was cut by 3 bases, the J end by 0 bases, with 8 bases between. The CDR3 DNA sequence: TGTGCCAGCAGCTTTCAGGGGCTGAACACTGAAGCTTTCTTT. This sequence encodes CASSFQGLNTEAFF.

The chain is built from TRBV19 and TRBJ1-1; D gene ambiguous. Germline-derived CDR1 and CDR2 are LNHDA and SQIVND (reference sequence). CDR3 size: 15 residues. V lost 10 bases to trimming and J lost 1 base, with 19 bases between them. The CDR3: CAKPLRTGKNTEAFF. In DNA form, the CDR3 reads TGTGCCAAACCTCTTCGGACGGGAAAGAACACTGAAGCTTTCTTT.

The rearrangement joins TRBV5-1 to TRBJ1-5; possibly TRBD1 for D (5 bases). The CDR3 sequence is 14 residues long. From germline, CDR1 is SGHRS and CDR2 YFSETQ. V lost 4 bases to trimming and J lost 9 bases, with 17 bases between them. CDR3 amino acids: CASSPDGGKGPQHF. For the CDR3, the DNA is TGCGCCAGCAGCCCGGACGGGGGAAAGGGGCCCCAGCATTTT.

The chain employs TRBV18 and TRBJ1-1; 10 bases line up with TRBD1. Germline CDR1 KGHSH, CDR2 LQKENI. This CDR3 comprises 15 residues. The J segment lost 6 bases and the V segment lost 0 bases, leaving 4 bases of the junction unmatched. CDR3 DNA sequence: TGTGCCAGCTCACCACCTAAGACAGGGGGCTCTGAAGCTTTCTTT. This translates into CASSPPKTGGSEAFF.

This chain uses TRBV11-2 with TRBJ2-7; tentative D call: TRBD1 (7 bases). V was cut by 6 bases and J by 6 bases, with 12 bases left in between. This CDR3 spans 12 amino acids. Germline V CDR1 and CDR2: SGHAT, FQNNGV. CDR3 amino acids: CASRGGGGEQYF. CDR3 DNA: TGTGCCAGCAGAGGAGGGGGCGGCGAGCAGTACTTC.

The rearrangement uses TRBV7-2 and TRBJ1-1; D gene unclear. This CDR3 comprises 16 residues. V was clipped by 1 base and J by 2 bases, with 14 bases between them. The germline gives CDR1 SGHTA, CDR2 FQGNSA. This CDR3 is CASSLEARLRNTEAFF. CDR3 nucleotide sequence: TGTGCCAGCAGCTTAGAAGCGAGACTGAGAAACACTGAAGCTTTCTTT.

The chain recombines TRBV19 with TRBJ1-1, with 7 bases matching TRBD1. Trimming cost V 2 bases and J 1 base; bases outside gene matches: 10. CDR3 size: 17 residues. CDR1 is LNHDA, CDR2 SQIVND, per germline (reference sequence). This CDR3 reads CASSIPTGATANTEAFF. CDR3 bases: TGTGCCAGTAGTATACCCACAGGGGCAACGGCGAACACTGAAGCTTTCTTT.

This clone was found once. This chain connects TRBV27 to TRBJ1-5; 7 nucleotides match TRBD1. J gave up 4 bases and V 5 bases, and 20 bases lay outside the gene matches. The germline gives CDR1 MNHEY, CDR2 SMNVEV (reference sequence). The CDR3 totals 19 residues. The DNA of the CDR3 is TGTGCCAGCAGTCTCGCCGCTGCGGGAACAGGGGCTCTGAATCAGCCCCAGCATTTT. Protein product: CASSLAAAGTGALNQPQHF.

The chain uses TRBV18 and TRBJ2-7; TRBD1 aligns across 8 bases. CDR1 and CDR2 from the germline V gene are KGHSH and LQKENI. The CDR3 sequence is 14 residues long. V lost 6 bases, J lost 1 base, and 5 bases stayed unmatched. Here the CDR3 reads CASSSGTGSYEQYF. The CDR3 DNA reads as TGTGCCAGCTCTTCCGGGACAGGTTCCTACGAGCAGTACTTC.

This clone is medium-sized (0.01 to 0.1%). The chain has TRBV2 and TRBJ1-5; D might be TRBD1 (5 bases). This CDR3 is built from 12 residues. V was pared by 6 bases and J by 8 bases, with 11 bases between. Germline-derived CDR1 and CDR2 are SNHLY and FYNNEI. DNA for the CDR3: TGTGCCAGCAGGACAGAAAAAAAGCCCCAGCATTTT. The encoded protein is CASRTEKKPQHF.

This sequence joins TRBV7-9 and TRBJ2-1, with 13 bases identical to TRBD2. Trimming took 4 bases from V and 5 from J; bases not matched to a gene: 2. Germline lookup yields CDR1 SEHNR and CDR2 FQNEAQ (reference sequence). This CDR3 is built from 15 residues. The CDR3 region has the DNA TGTGCCAGCAGCTCCGGGACTAGCGGGAACAATGAGCAGTTCTTC. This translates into CASSSGTSGNNEQFF. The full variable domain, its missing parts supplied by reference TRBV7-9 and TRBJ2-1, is DTGVSQNPRHKITKRGQNVTFRCDPISEHNRLYWYRQTLGQGPEFLTYFQNEAQLEKSRLLSDRFSAERPKGSFSTLEIQRTEQGDSAMYLCASSSGTSGNNEQFFGPGTRLTVL.